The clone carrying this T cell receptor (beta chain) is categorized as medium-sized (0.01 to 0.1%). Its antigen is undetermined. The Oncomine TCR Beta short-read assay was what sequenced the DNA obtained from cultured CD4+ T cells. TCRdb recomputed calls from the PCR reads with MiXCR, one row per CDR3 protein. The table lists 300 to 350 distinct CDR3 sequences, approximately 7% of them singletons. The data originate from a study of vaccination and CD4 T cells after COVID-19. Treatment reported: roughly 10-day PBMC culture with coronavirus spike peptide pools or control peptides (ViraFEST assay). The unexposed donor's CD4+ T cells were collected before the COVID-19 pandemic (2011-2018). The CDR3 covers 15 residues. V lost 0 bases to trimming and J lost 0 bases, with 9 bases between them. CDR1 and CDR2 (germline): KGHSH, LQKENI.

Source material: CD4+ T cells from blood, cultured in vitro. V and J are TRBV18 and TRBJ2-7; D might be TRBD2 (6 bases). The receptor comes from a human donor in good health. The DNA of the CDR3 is TGTGCCAGCTCACCACCCGGCGGGACCTCCTACGAGCAGTACTTC. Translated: CASSPPGGTSYEQYF.